This T cell receptor (beta chain) was found in a study of T cells in Graves' hyperthyroidism and ophthalmopathy. Template material for amplifying TCR beta CDR3 regions consisted of RNA transcripts. When the TCR CDR3 underwent first-round RT-PCR, the HTBI primer set was used. Using its own MiXCR run on the multiplex PCR reads, TCRdb lists one record per CDR3 protein. The top ten clones hold 30% to 40% of a sample with about 640,000 distinct CDR3 sequences, less than 25% of them seen once. The receptor comes from a man in his thirties or forties with Graves' ophthalmopathy. Sequenced sample: blood.

The chain's CDR3 is CASSVGPGHNEQFF. CDR3 nucleotide sequence: TGTGCCAGCAGTGTGGGCCCGGGCCACAATGAGCAGTTCTTC. The chain has TRBV6-1 and TRBJ2-1; D call uncertain. V was pared by 4 bases and J by 5 bases, with 12 bases between. Germline CDR1 is MNHNS and CDR2 is SASEGT. This CDR3 has 14 residues.